The T cell receptor (beta chain) described here comes from a study of cytomegalovirus exposure and HLA in healthy donors. Overall study: Findings of an earlier analysis included 117 million unique TCR beta sequences from 170 million or so T cells.

Both 60 Vbeta primers and 13 Jbeta primers went into the PCR. Generated by immunoSEQ multiplex PCR, the TCRdb table keeps only in-frame clones and is missing some. Of around 200,000 clones listed, roughly 79% are singletons. Findings and caveats of the study: The likely origin of a cluster of highly shared sequence variants was a sequencing artifact. TRBV6-2, TRBV6-3 and other indistinguishable V segments were excluded. For most TCR sequences rarity was the rule, although some public TCRs occurred in many donors.

The CDR3 extends over 14 amino acids. Germline assignment: CDR1 SEHNR and CDR2 FQNEAQ (reference sequence). The V end was cut by 6 bases, the J end by 7 bases, with 15 bases between. On this clone: What it recognizes is unknown.

Sequenced input: PBMCs. The V and J genes are TRBV7-9 and TRBJ1-4, with unresolved D. The TCR originated in a young woman in good health and CMV-seropositive. CDR3 sequence reads: CASRRLVSGEKLFF. The CDR3 DNA is TGTGCCAGCAGGCGACTCGTCAGCGGTGAAAAACTGTTTTTT. The whole variable domain, filled in from reference TRBV7-9 and TRBJ1-4, reads DTGVSQNPRHKITKRGQNVTFRCDPISEHNRLYWYRQTLGQGPEFLTYFQNEAQLEKSRLLSDRFSAERPKGSFSTLEIQRTEQGDSAMYLCASRRLVSGEKLFFGSGTQLSVL.